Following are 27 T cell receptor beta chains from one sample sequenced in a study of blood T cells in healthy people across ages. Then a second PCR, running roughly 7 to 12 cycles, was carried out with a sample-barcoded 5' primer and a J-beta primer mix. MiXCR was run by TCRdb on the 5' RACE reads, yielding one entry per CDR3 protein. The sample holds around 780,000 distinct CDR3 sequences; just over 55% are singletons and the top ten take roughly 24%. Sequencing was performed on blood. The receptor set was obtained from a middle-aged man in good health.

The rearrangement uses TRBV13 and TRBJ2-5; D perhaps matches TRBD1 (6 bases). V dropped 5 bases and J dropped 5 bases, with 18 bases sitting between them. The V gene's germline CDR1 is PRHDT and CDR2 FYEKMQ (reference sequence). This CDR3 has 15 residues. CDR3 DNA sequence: TGTGCCAGCAGCCCTCGGCCAGGCAGGGGCGAGACCCAGTACTTC. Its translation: CASSPRPGRGETQYF.

The CDR3 DNA follows: TGTGCCAGCAGCTTAGGGTCGCTAGCGGCAGTCGACTACGAGCAGTACTTC. Its translation is CASSLGSLAAVDYEQYF. The rearrangement links TRBV7-2 to TRBJ2-7, with 7 bases that match TRBD2. Germline values: CDR1 SGHTA, CDR2 FQGNSA. The V gene end was trimmed by 1 base and the J gene end by 3 bases; junction bases not matched to a gene: 12. The CDR3 totals 17 residues.

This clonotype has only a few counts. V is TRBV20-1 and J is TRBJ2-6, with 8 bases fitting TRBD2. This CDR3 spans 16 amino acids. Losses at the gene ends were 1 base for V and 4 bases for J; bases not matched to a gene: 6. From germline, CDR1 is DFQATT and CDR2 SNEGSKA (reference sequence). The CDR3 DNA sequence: TGCAGTGCTAGAGTCGGGGGGGCCGGGGGGGCCAACGTCCTGACTTTC. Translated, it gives CSARVGGAGGANVLTF.

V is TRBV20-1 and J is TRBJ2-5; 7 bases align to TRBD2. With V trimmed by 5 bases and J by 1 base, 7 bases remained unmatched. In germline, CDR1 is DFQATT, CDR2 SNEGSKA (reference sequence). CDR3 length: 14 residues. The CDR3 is CSARVAGSQETQYF. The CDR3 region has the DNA TGCAGTGCTCGGGTAGCGGGCTCCCAAGAGACCCAGTACTTC.

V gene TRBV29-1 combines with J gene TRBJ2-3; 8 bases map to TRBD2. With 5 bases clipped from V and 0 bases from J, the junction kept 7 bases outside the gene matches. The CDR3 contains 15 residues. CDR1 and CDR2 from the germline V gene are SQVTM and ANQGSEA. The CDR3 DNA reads TGCAGCGTTACGAGCGGGAGCGTCAGCACAGATACGCAGTATTTT. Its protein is CSVTSGSVSTDTQYF.

CDR3 in DNA: TGCAGTGCTAGGAAGGATTGGTCGAATGAGCAGTACTTC. It translates to CSARKDWSNEQYF. The chain recombines TRBV20-1 with TRBJ2-5, with D unclear. This CDR3 has 13 residues. The V end lost 3 bases, the J end lost 11 bases, and 19 bases lay between the germline ends. The germline V gene encodes CDR1 DFQATT and CDR2 SNEGSKA (reference sequence).

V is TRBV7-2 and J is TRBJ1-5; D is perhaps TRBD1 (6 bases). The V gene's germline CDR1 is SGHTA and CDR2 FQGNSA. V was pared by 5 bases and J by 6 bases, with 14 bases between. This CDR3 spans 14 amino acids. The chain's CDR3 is CASSLPGAGQPQHF. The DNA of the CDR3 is TGTGCCAGCAGCCTGCCGGGGGCGGGTCAGCCCCAGCATTTT.

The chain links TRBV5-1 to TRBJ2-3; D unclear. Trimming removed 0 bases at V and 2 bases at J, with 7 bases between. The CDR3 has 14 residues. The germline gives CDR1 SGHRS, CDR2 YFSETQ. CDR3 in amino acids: CASSLGHDTDTQYF. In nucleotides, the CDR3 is TGCGCCAGCAGCTTGGGACACGACACAGATACGCAGTATTTT.

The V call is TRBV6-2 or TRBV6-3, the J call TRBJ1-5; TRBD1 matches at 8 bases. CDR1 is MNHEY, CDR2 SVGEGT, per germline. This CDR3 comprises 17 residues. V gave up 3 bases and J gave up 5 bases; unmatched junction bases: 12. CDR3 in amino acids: CASSYYLGTGGDQPQHF. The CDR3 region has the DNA TGTGCCAGCAGTTATTACCTCGGGACAGGCGGTGATCAGCCCCAGCATTTT.

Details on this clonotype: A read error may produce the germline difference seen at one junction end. The CDR3: CASTLGTSADAQYF. The CDR3 bases are TGTGCCAGCACCCTGGGGACGAGCGCAGATGCGCAGTATTTT. The gene calls are TRBV12-3 or TRBV12-4 and TRBJ2-3, with D possibly called TRBD1 or TRBD2 (5 bases each). The CDR3 loop spans 14 amino acids.

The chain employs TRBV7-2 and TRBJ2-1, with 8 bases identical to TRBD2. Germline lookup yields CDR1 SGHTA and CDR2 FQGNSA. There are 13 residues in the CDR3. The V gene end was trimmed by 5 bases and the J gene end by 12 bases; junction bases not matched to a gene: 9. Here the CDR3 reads CASSPGTRDGQFF. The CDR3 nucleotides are TGTGCCAGCAGCCCCGGGACTAGAGATGGGCAGTTCTTC.

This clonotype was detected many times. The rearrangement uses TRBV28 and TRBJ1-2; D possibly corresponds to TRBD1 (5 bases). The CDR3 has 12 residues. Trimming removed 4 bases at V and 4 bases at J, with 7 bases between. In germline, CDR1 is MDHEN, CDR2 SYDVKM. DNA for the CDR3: TGTGCCAGCAGTTCCGGGGGCTATGGCTACACCTTC. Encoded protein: CASSSGGYGYTF.

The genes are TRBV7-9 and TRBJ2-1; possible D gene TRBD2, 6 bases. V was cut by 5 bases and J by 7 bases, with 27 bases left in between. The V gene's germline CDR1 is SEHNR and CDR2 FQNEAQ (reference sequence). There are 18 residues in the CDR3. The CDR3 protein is CASSPGLRFGVARNEQFF. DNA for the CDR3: TGTGCCAGCAGCCCGGGACTTAGATTCGGGGTGGCCAGGAATGAGCAGTTCTTC.

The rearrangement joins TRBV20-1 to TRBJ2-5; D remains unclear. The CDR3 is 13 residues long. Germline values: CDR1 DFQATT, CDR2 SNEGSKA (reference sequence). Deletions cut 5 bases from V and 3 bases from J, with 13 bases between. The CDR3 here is CSARPWVEETQYF. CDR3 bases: TGCAGTGCTCGGCCCTGGGTGGAAGAGACCCAGTACTTC.

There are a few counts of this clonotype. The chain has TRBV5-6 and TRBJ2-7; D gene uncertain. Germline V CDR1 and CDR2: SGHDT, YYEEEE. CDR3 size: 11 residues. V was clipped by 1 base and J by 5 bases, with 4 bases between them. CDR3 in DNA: TGTGCCAGCAGCTTGTTGCACGAGCAGTACTTC. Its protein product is CASSLLHEQYF.

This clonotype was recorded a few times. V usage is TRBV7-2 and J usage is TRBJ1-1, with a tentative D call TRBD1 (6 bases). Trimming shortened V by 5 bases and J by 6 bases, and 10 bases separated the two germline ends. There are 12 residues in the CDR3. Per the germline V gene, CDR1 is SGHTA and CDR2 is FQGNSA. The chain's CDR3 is CASSAWTAEAFF. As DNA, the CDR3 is TGTGCCAGCAGCGCATGGACAGCTGAAGCTTTCTTT.

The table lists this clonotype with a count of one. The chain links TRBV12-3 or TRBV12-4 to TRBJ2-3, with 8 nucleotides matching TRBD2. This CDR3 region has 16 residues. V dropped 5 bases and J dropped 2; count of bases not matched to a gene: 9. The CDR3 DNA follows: TGTGCCAGCAGTATCTCCGGGACTAGAGCCACAGATACGCAGTATTTT. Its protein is CASSISGTRATDTQYF.

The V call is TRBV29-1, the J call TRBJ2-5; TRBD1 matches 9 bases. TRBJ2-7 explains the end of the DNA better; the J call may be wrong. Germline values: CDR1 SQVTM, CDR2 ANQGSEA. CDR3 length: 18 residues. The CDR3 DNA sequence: TGCAGCGTTGTGGCACTCCCATCGGGACAGGGTTCAGCCCACGAGCAGTACTTC. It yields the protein CSVVALPSGQGSAHEQYF.

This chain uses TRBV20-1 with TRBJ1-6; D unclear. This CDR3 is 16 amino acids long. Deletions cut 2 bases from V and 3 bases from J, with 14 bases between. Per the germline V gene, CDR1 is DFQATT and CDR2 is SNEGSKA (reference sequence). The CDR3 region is CSARLSTTGYNSPLHF. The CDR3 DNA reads TGCAGTGCTAGACTTAGCACCACTGGCTATAATTCACCCCTCCACTTT.

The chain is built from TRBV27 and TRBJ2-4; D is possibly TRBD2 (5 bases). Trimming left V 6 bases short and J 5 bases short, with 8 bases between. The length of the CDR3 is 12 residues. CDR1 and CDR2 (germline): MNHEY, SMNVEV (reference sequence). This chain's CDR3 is CASRSGQNIQYF. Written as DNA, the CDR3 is TGTGCCAGCAGGAGCGGACAAAACATTCAGTACTTC.

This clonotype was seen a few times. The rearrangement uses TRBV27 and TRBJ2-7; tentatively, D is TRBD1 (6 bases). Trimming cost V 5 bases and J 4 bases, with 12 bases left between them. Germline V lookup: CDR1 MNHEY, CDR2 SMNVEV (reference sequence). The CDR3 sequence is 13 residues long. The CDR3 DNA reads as TGTGCCAGCAGTCAAACAGGGTTATACGAGCAGTACTTC. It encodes CASSQTGLYEQYF.

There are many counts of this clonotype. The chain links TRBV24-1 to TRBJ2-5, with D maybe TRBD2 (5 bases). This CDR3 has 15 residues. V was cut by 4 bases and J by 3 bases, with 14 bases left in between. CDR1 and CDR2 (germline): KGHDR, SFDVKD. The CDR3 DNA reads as TGTGCCACCAGTGAGGCAGACTACTACGAAGAGACCCAGTACTTC. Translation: CATSEADYYEETQYF.

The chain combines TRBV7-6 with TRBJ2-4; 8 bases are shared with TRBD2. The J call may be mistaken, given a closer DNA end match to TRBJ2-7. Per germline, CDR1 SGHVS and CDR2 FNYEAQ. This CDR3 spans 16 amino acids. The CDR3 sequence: CASSLAPSGSAYEQYF. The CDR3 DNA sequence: TGTGCCAGCAGCTTAGCTCCCAGCGGGAGCGCCTACGAGCAGTACTTC.

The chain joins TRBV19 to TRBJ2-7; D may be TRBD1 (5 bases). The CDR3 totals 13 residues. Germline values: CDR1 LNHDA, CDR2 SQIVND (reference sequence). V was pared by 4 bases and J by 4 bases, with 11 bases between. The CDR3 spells CASSTYQGYEQYF. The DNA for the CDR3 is TGTGCCAGTAGTACGTACCAGGGATACGAGCAGTACTTC.

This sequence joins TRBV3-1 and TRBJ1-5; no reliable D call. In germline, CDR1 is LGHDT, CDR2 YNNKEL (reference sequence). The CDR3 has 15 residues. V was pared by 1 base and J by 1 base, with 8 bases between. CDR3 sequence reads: CASSQGRQSNQPQHF. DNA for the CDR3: TGTGCCAGCAGCCAAGGAAGGCAGAGCAATCAGCCCCAGCATTTT.

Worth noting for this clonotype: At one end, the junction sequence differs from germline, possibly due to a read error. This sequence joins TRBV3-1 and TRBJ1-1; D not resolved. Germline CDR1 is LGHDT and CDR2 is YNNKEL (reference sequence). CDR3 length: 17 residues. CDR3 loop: CASSRSIPTVERTEAFF. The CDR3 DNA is TGTGCCAGCAGCCGGAGCATTCCTACGGTGGAGCGGACTGAGGCTTTCTTT.

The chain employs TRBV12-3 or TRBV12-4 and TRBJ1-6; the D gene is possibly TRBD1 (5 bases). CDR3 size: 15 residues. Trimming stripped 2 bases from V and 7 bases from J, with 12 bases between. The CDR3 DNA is TGTGCCAGCAGTTTAATCGGGGGGAAAAATTCACCCCTCCACTTT. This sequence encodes CASSLIGGKNSPLHF.